The 14 T cell receptor beta chains presented below share a single source sample, sequenced in a study of early T cells in non-severe SARS-CoV-2 infection. Using its own MiXCR run on the 5' RACE reads, TCRdb lists one record per CDR3 protein. The data show roughly 80,000 distinct CDR3 sequences, about 11% seen once. Sequenced material: whole blood, taken at baseline. The receptors here all came from an adult who was a healthcare worker with PCR-confirmed SARS-CoV-2 infection or an uninfected control (not recorded which).

This clonotype turned up a few times. The V call is TRBV5-1, the J call TRBJ2-1; D call uncertain. Deletions cut 0 bases from V and 5 bases from J, with 6 bases between. The germline gives CDR1 SGHRS, CDR2 YFSETQ. This CDR3 is 13 amino acids long. The CDR3 nucleotides read TGCGCCAGCAGCTTGGACTGGGACAATGAGCAGTTCTTC. This gives the protein CASSLDWDNEQFF. The full variable domain, its missing parts supplied by reference TRBV5-1 and TRBJ2-1, is KAGVTQTPRYLIKTRGQQVTLSCSPISGHRSVSWYQQTPGQGLQFLFEYFSETQRNKGNFPGRFSGRQFSNSRSEMNVSTLELGDSALYLCASSLDWDNEQFFGPGTRLTVL.

This clonotype was counted only a few times. The chain is built from TRBV6-2 or TRBV6-3 and TRBJ1-5; possible D gene TRBD1, 6 bases. CDR3 length equals 15 residues. V lost 5 bases to trimming and J lost 0 bases, with 11 bases between them. Germline-derived CDR1 and CDR2 are MNHEY and SVGEGT. The CDR3 nucleotides read TGTGCCAGCAGTAAACCGGACAGTAGCAATCAGCCCCAGCATTTT. It yields the protein CASSKPDSSNQPQHF.

Ten or more counts support this clonotype. The CDR3 DNA reads TGCGCCAGCAGCTTCCTTAGCGGGGCAGTCACAGATACGCAGTATTTT. Residues: CASSFLSGAVTDTQYF. V gene TRBV5-1 combines with J gene TRBJ2-3; 8 bases align to TRBD2. CDR3 length equals 16 residues. Germline V gives CDR1 SGHRS, CDR2 YFSETQ. The V segment lost 2 bases and the J segment 2 bases; nucleotides outside the gene matches: 7.

The V and J genes are TRBV6-2 or TRBV6-3 and TRBJ2-3, with 16 bases lining up with TRBD2. V lost 6 bases to trimming and J lost 2 bases; unmatched junction nucleotides: 5. Per germline, CDR1 MNHEY and CDR2 SVGEGT. The CDR3 runs 17 residues. In nucleotides, the CDR3 is TGTGCCAGCAGCTCCGGGACTAGCGGGGGGGCCACAGATACGCAGTATTTT. The encoded protein is CASSSGTSGGATDTQYF.

This clonotype was found many times. The chain combines TRBV6-1 with TRBJ2-5; D gene unclear. V lost 1 base and J lost 2, with 8 bases in between. CDR3 size: 14 residues. Germline V gene sequence: CDR1 MNHNS, CDR2 SASEGT. CDR3 DNA sequence: TGTGCCAGCAGTGAAGGAAGATTACAAGAGACCCAGTACTTC. It yields the protein CASSEGRLQETQYF.

This clonotype was detected a few times. The chain recombines TRBV14 with TRBJ2-5; 9 nucleotides line up with TRBD2. The CDR3 has 15 amino acids. J gave up 4 bases and V 4 bases, and 7 bases lay outside the gene matches. In germline, CDR1 is SGHDN, CDR2 FVKESK. The CDR3 nucleotides read TGTGCCAGCAGCCCCGGGACTAGCAATATAGAGACCCAGTACTTC. This encodes CASSPGTSNIETQYF.

This clonotype was seen a handful of times. The V and J genes are TRBV7-3 and TRBJ2-2; 8 positions match TRBD1. The V and J ends lost 6 bases and 3 bases, in that order; junction bases with no gene match: 6. The germline gives CDR1 SGHTA, CDR2 FQGTGA. The CDR3 runs 15 residues. The CDR3 loop is CASSSGGKDTGELFF. The CDR3 DNA reads as TGTGCCAGCAGTTCAGGGGGCAAAGACACCGGGGAGCTGTTTTTT.

This clonotype was found many times. V gene TRBV12-3 or TRBV12-4 combines with J gene TRBJ2-6; D perhaps matches TRBD1 (5 bases). Trimming took off 6 bases at V and 0 bases at J, with 21 bases between the two ends. The CDR3 runs 19 residues. The chain's CDR3 is CASRAEQAQPSSGANVLTF. CDR3 coding DNA: TGTGCCAGCAGGGCGGAACAGGCCCAGCCCTCCTCTGGGGCCAACGTCCTGACTTTC.

The chain has TRBV12-2 and TRBJ1-2; the listed D gene, TRBD1, was not tested against the DNA. TRBV12-2 is listed as a pseudogene. CDR3 length: 14 amino acids. The CDR3 region is CQQVSRRQTYGYTF. For the CDR3, the DNA is TGCCAACAAGTTTCACGTCGACAGACCTATGGCTACACCTTC.

The genes are TRBV7-2 and TRBJ2-1, with a tentative D call TRBD2 (5 bases). This CDR3 has 15 amino acids. With 1 base removed from V and 9 bases from J, the gap between germline ends came to 16 bases. From germline, CDR1 is SGHTA and CDR2 FQGNSA. CDR3 amino acids: CASSLEPRGLGEQFF. In DNA, the CDR3 is TGTGCCAGCAGCTTAGAGCCTCGGGGTTTGGGTGAGCAGTTCTTC.

This rearrangement joins TRBV12-3 or TRBV12-4 to TRBJ2-5; D is ambiguous. V was clipped by 3 bases and J by 3 bases, with 8 bases between them. CDR3 size: 13 residues. The CDR3 reads CASSFVGKETQYF. CDR3 nucleotides: TGTGCCAGCAGTTTTGTTGGGAAAGAGACCCAGTACTTC.

In this sample, this clonotype turned up many times. This chain links TRBV27 with TRBJ2-3; D is ambiguous. Germline assignment: CDR1 MNHEY and CDR2 SMNVEV (reference sequence). The CDR3 sequence is 13 residues long. V was pared by 5 bases and J by 3 bases, with 9 bases between. Here the CDR3 DNA reads TGTGCCAGCAGTGATCACGGGACAGATACGCAGTATTTT. It yields the protein CASSDHGTDTQYF.

This clonotype is categorized as medium-sized (0.01 to 0.1%). The chain has TRBV15 and TRBJ2-7; possibly TRBD1 or TRBD2 for D (5 bases each). Germline V gene data show CDR1 as LNHNV and CDR2 as YYDKDF (reference sequence). The V end lost 0 bases, the J end lost 1 base, and 22 bases lay between the germline ends. This CDR3 has 19 amino acids. CDR3 in amino acids: CATSRDLKRGPPGSYEQYF. The CDR3 DNA reads TGTGCCACCAGCAGAGACCTCAAAAGGGGACCTCCGGGGTCCTACGAGCAGTACTTC.

This clonotype was seen many times. V is TRBV5-5 and J is TRBJ2-6, with a tentative D call TRBD1 (5 bases). Looked up from germline, CDR1 is SGHKS and CDR2 is YYEKEE (reference sequence). V was clipped by 0 bases and J by 4 bases, with 8 bases between them. The CDR3 has 15 amino acids. The DNA for the CDR3 is TGTGCCAGCAGCTTGGTGGGGCCAGGGGCCAACGTCCTGACTTTC. Encoded protein: CASSLVGPGANVLTF.